This TCR beta chain came from a study of Ad26.COV2.S vaccination and SARS-CoV-2 variants. Overall study results and limits: Vaccine and placebo recipients had comparable breadth of non-spike TCRs.

Produced via immunoSEQ multiplex PCR; TCRdb's table is partial and in-frame only. Counted here are hundreds of thousands of clones, about 88% occurring once; the ten biggest clones make up approximately 2.5%. In germline, CDR1 is MDHEN, CDR2 SYDVKM. The J segment lost 5 bases and the V segment lost 4 bases, leaving 6 bases of the junction unmatched. This CDR3 is 15 amino acids long. Treatment here: around 19 received Ad26.COV2.S at low or high dose, single or two shots; about 5 received placebo; per-sample allocation not given. After the first vaccine or placebo injection, samples were drawn on day 63. Turning to this clone: The antigen remains undetermined.

This TCR derives from a person aged 18-60 years who received the Ad26.COV2.S COVID-19 vaccine or a placebo. V and J are TRBV28 and TRBJ2-1, with 9 bases lining up with TRBD1. The sample was peripheral blood, taken in a trial of Ad26.COV2.S vaccine versus placebo. CDR3: CASSSPGTGHNEQFF. The CDR3 DNA sequence: TGTGCCAGCAGTTCTCCCGGGACAGGGCACAATGAGCAGTTCTTC.